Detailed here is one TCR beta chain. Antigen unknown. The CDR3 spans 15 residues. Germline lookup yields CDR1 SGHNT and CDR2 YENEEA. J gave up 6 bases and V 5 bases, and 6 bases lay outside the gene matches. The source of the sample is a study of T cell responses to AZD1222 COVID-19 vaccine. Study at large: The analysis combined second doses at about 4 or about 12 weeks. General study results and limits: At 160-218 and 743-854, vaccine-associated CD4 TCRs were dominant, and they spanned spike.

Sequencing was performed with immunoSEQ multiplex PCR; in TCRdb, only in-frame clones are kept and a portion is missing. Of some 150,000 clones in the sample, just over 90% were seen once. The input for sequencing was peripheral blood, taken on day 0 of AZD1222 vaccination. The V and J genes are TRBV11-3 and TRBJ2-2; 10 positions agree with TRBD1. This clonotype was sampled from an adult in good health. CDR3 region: CASSVGTGASGELFF. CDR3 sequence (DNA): TGTGCCAGCAGCGTTGGGACAGGGGCGTCCGGGGAGCTGTTTTTT.